The entry that follows covers one TCR beta chain sequence. Its antigen is unidentified. The sample is drawn from a study of T-cell memory formation after mild COVID-19. Study at large: TCR clusters were mostly donor specific. Findings and limits, study-wide: Mainly in CM and EM were contracting CD4+ clones; CD8+ were in EMRA.

Germline V gene data show CDR1 as SGHTA and CDR2 as FQGNSA. Losses at the gene ends were 2 bases for V and 6 bases for J; bases not matched to a gene: 0. The CDR3 is 14 residues long. TCRdb itself ran the 5' RACE reads through MiXCR, one entry per CDR3 protein. This sample carries more than 350,000 distinct CDR3 sequences, around 20% of them seen once, and the ten largest clones take roughly an eighth. The TCR originated in an adult woman who had mild COVID-19 (a few samples of this study predate the infection). Cell type and time point are not known. The J gene is TRBJ2-1, the V gene TRBV7-2; 11 bases map to TRBD2. Sequenced material: PBMCs or a T cell subset sorted from them (not recorded which). CDR3 coding DNA: TGTGCCAGCAGCTTAACTAGCGGGAGCAATGAGCAGTTCTTC. It specifies CASSLTSGSNEQFF. The whole variable domain, filled in from reference TRBV7-2 and TRBJ2-1, reads GAGVSQSPSNKVTEKGKDVELRCDPISGHTALYWYRQSLGQGLEFLIYFQGNSAPDKSGLPSDRFSAERTGGSVSTLTIQRTQQEDSAVYLCASSLTSGSNEQFFGPGTRLTVL.